The 7 T cell receptor beta chains presented below share a single source sample, sequenced in a study of CD8 T cells in ankylosing spondylitis. TCRdb processed the 5' RACE reads anew with MiXCR; each CDR3 protein has one entry. The sample has some 290,000 distinct CDR3 sequences, around 18% seen once. The sequencing input was blood, either unsorted or a sorted T cell fraction (not recorded which). These receptors were collected from a male donor with ankylosing spondylitis or in good health (not recorded which).

This clonotype has only a few counts. This chain uses TRBV29-1 with TRBJ2-1, with 15 bases fitting TRBD2. The CDR3 consists of 20 residues. The junction had 18 bases not matched to a gene; V was cut back by 7 bases and J by 2 bases. Looked up from germline, CDR1 is SQVTM and CDR2 is ANQGSEA. CDR3 DNA sequence: TGCAGCGGCAAGTGGACAGGCCCGGGACTAGCGGGAGGTACCTACAATGAGCAGTTCTTC. Residues: CSGKWTGPGLAGGTYNEQFF.

Concerning this clonotype: A read error may be the cause here, since a much bigger clone is one base away. The rearrangement links TRBV12-3 or TRBV12-4 to TRBJ2-7; the D is unclear. The CDR3 runs to 12 residues. Here the CDR3 reads CASSLGQNEQCV. The CDR3 nucleotides are TGTGCCAGCAGTTTAGGGCAGAACGAGCAGTGCGTC.

This rearrangement joins TRBV7-3 to TRBJ1-1, with D possibly being TRBD1 (6 bases). CDR3 length: 15 amino acids. V was trimmed by 6 bases and J by 1 base, leaving 15 bases between them. Germline CDR1 reads SGHTA; CDR2 reads FQGTGA. CDR3 loop: CASRSTGQENTEAFF. CDR3 bases: TGTGCCAGCAGATCCACAGGGCAAGAGAACACTGAAGCTTTCTTT.

In its sample, this clonotype was seen a few times. The chain uses TRBV24-1 and TRBJ2-3; D may be TRBD1 (5 bases). Germline V gene data show CDR1 as KGHDR and CDR2 as SFDVKD. This CDR3 is 16 amino acids long. Trimming stripped 2 bases from V and 2 bases from J, with 13 bases between. CDR3 amino acids: CATSDSGQSATDTQYF. DNA of the CDR3: TGTGCCACCAGTGATTCTGGACAATCCGCCACAGATACGCAGTATTTT.

This clonotype was seen only a few times. The chain joins TRBV6-2 or TRBV6-3 to TRBJ2-7, with 8 bases identical to TRBD2. In germline, CDR1 is MNHEY, CDR2 SVGEGT. This CDR3 spans 15 amino acids. The junction had 6 bases not matched to a gene; V was cut back by 2 bases and J by 3 bases. This chain's CDR3 is CASSYDAGGYYEQYV. The CDR3, as DNA: TGTGCCAGCAGTTACGATGCGGGGGGATACTACGAGCAGTACGTC.

This chain links TRBV6-2 or TRBV6-3 with TRBJ1-5; D remains unclear. CDR3 length: 16 residues. Germline CDR1 is MNHEY and CDR2 is SVGEGT. Trimming shortened V by 5 bases and J by 5 bases, and 19 bases separated the two germline ends. The chain's CDR3 is CASSTPREGFYQPQHF. Here the CDR3 DNA reads TGTGCCAGCAGTACCCCAAGGGAAGGGTTTTATCAGCCCCAGCATTTT.

This clonotype has ten or more counts. J is TRBJ2-3 and V is TRBV18; a weak D match, TRBD2 (5 bases). The CDR3 length is 14 residues. Deletions cut 0 bases from V and 4 bases from J, with 8 bases between. Per germline, CDR1 KGHSH and CDR2 LQKENI. CDR3 bases: TGTGCCAGCTCACCACCTAGCGTAGCAGATACGCAGTATTTT. Encoded protein: CASSPPSVADTQYF.